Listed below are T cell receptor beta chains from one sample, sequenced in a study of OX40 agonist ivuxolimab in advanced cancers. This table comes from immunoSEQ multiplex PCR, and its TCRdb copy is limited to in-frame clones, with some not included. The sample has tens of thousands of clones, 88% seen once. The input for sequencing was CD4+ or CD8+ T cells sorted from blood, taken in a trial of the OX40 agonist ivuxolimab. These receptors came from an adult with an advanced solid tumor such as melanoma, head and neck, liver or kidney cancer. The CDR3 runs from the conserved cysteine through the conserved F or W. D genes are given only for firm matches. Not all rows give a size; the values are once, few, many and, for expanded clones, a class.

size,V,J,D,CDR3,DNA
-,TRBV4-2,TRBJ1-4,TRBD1,CASSQLRGSNEKLFF,TGTGCCAGCAGCCAACTCAGGGGGAGTAATGAAAAACTGTTTTTT
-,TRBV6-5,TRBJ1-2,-,CASSYLGPSYGYTF,TGTGCCAGCAGTTACTTGGGACCATCCTATGGCTACACCTTC
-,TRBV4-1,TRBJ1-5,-,CASSQAGLAGNQPQHF,TGCGCCAGCAGCCAAGCGGGGCTAGCCGGCAATCAGCCCCAGCATTTT
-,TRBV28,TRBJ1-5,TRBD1,CASRWTGGGNQPQHF,TGTGCCAGCAGGTGGACAGGGGGAGGCAATCAGCCCCAGCATTTT
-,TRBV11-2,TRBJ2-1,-,CASSYGLVGNEQFF,TGTGCCAGCAGCTACGGACTCGTGGGCAATGAGCAGTTCTTC
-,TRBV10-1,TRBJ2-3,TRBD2,CASSEQLAGSDTQYF,TGCGCCAGCAGTGAGCAGCTAGCGGGATCAGATACGCAGTATTTT
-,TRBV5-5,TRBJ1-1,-,CASSFVVGTEAFF,TGTGCCAGCAGCTTCGTAGTAGGCACTGAAGCTTTCTTT
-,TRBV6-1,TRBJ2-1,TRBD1,CARTGLNEQFF,TGTGCCAGGACAGGGCTTAATGAGCAGTTCTTC
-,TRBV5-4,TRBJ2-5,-,CASSLAGKTQYF,TGTGCCAGCAGCTTGGCCGGGAAGACCCAGTACTTC
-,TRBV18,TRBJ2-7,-,CASSPQEGYEQYF,TGTGCCAGCTCACCACAAGAGGGGTACGAGCAGTACTTC
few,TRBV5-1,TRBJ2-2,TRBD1,CASSARDRLNTGELFF,TGCGCCAGCAGTGCCCGGGACAGACTCAACACCGGGGAGCTGTTTTTT
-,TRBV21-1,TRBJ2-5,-,CASSKYAGGQETQYF,TGTGCCAGCAGCAAGTATGCGGGAGGGCAAGAGACCCAGTACTTC
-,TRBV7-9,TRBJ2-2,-,CASSYSKNTGELFF,TGTGCCAGCAGCTATAGCAAGAACACCGGGGAGCTGTTTTTT
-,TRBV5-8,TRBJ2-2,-,CASSFDTASNTGELFF,TGTGCCAGCAGCTTCGACACAGCCTCGAACACCGGGGAGCTGTTTTTT
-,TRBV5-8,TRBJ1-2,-,CASSFSRETNYGYTF,TGTGCCAGCAGCTTTTCTAGGGAGACTAACTATGGCTACACCTTC
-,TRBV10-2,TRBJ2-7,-,CASMATEVYEQYF,TGCGCCAGCATGGCGACAGAGGTCTACGAGCAGTACTTC